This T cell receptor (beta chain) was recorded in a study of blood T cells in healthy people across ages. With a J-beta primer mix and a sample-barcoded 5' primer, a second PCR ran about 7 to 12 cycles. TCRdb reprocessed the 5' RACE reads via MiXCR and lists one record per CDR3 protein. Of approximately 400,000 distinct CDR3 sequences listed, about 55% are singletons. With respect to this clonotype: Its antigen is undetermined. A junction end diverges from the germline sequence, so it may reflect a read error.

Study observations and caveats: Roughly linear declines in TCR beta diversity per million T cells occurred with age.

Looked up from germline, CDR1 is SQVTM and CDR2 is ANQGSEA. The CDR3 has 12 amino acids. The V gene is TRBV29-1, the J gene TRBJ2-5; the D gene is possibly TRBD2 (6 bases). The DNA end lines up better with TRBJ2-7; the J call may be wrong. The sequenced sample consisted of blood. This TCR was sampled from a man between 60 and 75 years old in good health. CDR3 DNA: TGCGGCGTTGGGGTTAGCGGTTACGAGCAGTACTTC. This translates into CGVGVSGYEQYF.